This entry is about one TCR beta chain. TCR beta libraries were built with iRepertoire HTBI primers and Arm-PCR of CDR3 regions. TCRdb reprocessed the multiplex PCR reads via MiXCR and lists one record per CDR3 protein. The sample shows approximately 470,000 distinct CDR3 sequences, around 15% of them seen only once. Time point described: newly diagnosed GD, antithyroid drugs for less than 3 months. PBMC-derived RNA was used for the TCR library. The guidelines of the American Thyroid Association were the basis for diagnosing Graves' disease. These data are taken from a study of regulatory T cells in long-lasting Graves disease. These data were also reused for a study on T cells in Graves' hyperthyroidism and ophthalmopathy.

This clonotype was sampled from a man aged 40-49 years with Graves disease. Sample: peripheral blood mononuclear cells (PBMCs), taken at new diagnosis, from a patient treated with antithyroid drugs.

CDR3 sequence: CASSLFRSSETQYF. CDR3 nucleotide sequence: TGTGCCAGCAGTTTATTTCGATCGTCGGAGACCCAGTACTTC. The genes are TRBV27 and TRBJ2-5; D not resolved. Germline V gene sequence: CDR1 MNHEY, CDR2 SMNVEV (reference sequence). This CDR3 has 14 amino acids. Trimming took off 1 base at V and 5 bases at J, with 11 bases between the two ends.